This TCR beta chain was identified in a study of blood T cells in healthy people across ages. Overall study findings and caveats: Aged donors had fewer naive CD4+ cells and lower diversity than long-lived donors.

This clonotype was recorded a few times. What it recognizes is unknown. The CDR3 extends over 13 amino acids. Trimming removed 9 bases from V and 6 bases from J, with 12 bases in between. Looked up from germline, CDR1 is SEHNR and CDR2 is FQNEAQ (reference sequence). Combining a sample-barcoded 5' primer with a J-beta primer mix, a second PCR ran for 7 to 11 cycles. TCRdb redid the calling of the 5' RACE reads with MiXCR, one entry per CDR3 protein. This table holds 1.4 million to 1.5 million distinct CDR3 sequences, 40% to 50% found once. Sequenced input: blood. The V gene is TRBV7-9, the J gene TRBJ2-6; perhaps TRBD2 as D (5 bases). The TCR originated in a woman aged 18 to 35 in good health. The CDR3 DNA reads TGTGCCAGTGGAACACGGGAGGCCAACGTCCTGACTTTC. Its translation: CASGTREANVLTF.